Below, 4 T cell receptor beta chains from the same sample are listed, as sequenced in a study of naive and memory T cell subsets. Which antigens these TCRs recognize remains unknown. Study findings and constraints: Possibly reflecting memory cells re-expressing CD45RA, a few larger clonotypes occurred in naive repertoires, especially CD8.

The beta constant-region primer was an equimolar mix of two oligonucleotides covering TRBC1 and TRBC2. Nested alpha and beta constant-region primers with the SP2 primer drove four PCR rounds on ligated cDNA. Each CDR3 protein gets one entry after TCRdb re-called the UMI-ligation and nested PCR reads with MiXCR. The repertoire has roughly 140,000 distinct CDR3 sequences, under 25% of them found once; the top ten carry approximately 0.63%. The sequencing sample was made of naive CD8+ T cells from blood. The receptors were gathered from a human donor in good health.

The chain carries TRBV5-1 and TRBJ2-1, with D tentatively TRBD1 (6 bases). CDR3 size: 15 residues. Germline V lookup: CDR1 SGHRS, CDR2 YFSETQ. Trimming removed 3 bases from V and 0 bases from J, with 10 bases in between. CDR3 DNA: TGCGCCAGCAGCTCAGGGGTTAGCTCCTACAATGAGCAGTTCTTC. As protein: CASSSGVSSYNEQFF.

This clonotype was seen a few times. The chain has TRBV27 and TRBJ2-1; TRBD2 is a possible D gene (5 bases). The germline V gene encodes CDR1 MNHEY and CDR2 SMNVEV (reference sequence). The V end was cut by 6 bases, the J end by 5 bases, with 17 bases between. The CDR3 length is 15 residues. The CDR3 DNA sequence: TGTGCCAGCAGGGCGGGCTTTTTAATCCACAATGAGCAGTTCTTC. Protein product: CASRAGFLIHNEQFF.

This clonotype was recorded a few times. The chain uses TRBV11-2 and TRBJ2-1; the D gene is possibly TRBD2 (6 bases). The V end was cut by 0 bases, the J end by 2 bases, with 8 bases between. The germline V gene encodes CDR1 SGHAT and CDR2 FQNNGV. The CDR3 runs 15 residues. The CDR3 is CASSLDPGAYNEQFF. Here the CDR3 DNA reads TGTGCCAGCAGCTTAGACCCGGGAGCCTACAATGAGCAGTTCTTC.

The V and J genes are TRBV15 and TRBJ2-7; 7 bases map to TRBD2. CDR3 length: 11 amino acids. CDR1 is LNHNV and CDR2 is YYDKDF in the germline V gene (reference sequence). J lost 6 bases, V lost 7 bases, and 3 bases had no gene match. The chain's CDR3 is CATNSGGEQYF. The CDR3 nucleotides read TGTGCCACCAACTCGGGGGGCGAGCAGTACTTC. Filled out from reference TRBV15 and TRBJ2-7, the complete variable domain reads DAMVIQNPRYQVTQFGKPVTLSCSQTLNHNVMYWYQQKSSQAPKLLFHYYDKDFNNEADTPDNFQSRRPNTSFCFLDIRSPGLGDTAMYLCATNSGGEQYFGPGTRLTVT.